These 7 T cell receptor beta chains came from one sample sequenced in a study of T cells in Graves' hyperthyroidism and ophthalmopathy. Amplified regions were TCR beta CDR3 sequences from RNA transcripts. A set of HTBI primers served as the primers for a first-round RT-PCR of the TCR CDR3. MiXCR, applied by TCRdb to the multiplex PCR reads, yields one record per CDR3 protein. The table lists 600,000 to 800,000 distinct CDR3 sequences, roughly a third of them singletons. Sequences were obtained from blood. The origin of the receptors is a woman in her 40s with Graves' hyperthyroidism.

This clonotype was observed at least ten times. The V call is TRBV2, the J call TRBJ1-1; no reliable D call. V shed 4 bases and J shed 7 bases, with 4 bases lying between them. Germline assignment: CDR1 SNHLY and CDR2 FYNNEI. There are 10 residues in the CDR3. The CDR3 loop reads CASSVIEAFF. The CDR3 DNA is TGTGCCAGCAGTGTTATTGAAGCTTTCTTT.

The rearrangement links TRBV10-3 to TRBJ2-7; no clear D gene. Trimming shortened V by 10 bases and J by 2 bases, and 12 bases separated the two germline ends. CDR1 is ENHRY and CDR2 is SYGVKD in the germline V gene. The CDR3 has 12 residues. CDR3 DNA sequence: TGTGCCAGCAGCACCCGGGCCTACGAGCAGTACTTC. Translating gives CASSTRAYEQYF.

This chain uses TRBV5-6 with TRBJ2-5, with TRBD2 matching over 7 bases. The germline V gene has CDR1 SGHDT and CDR2 YYEEEE. The CDR3 sequence is 14 residues long. Trimming cost V 4 bases and J 7 bases; bases outside gene matches: 10. DNA of the CDR3: TGTGCCAGCAGCAGTCCCGGGACTACGGGGACCCAGTACTTC. This translates into CASSSPGTTGTQYF.

The V and J genes are TRBV5-1 and TRBJ2-5; D is tentatively TRBD1 or TRBD2 (7 bases each). The CDR3 contains 16 residues. The germline V and J ends were trimmed by 3 bases and 5 bases, with 20 bases remaining between them. Germline V gives CDR1 SGHRS, CDR2 YFSETQ. The CDR3 DNA sequence: TGCGCCAGCAGCTCTCAGGGGGGGACAGCTAGGGAGACCCAGTACTTC. Amino acids: CASSSQGGTARETQYF.

In this sample, this clonotype turned up many times. The chain couples TRBV10-3 to TRBJ1-5; no clear D gene. The CDR3 consists of 12 residues. CDR1 and CDR2 (germline): ENHRY, SYGVKD. V was trimmed by 3 bases and J by 3 bases, leaving 3 bases between them. CDR3 in DNA: TGTGCCATCAGTGAAAACAATCAGCCCCAGCATTTT. It encodes CAISENNQPQHF.

This clonotype showed up many times. The chain is built from TRBV20-1 and TRBJ2-7; possibly TRBD1 or TRBD2 for D (5 bases each). Trimming stripped 5 bases from V and 5 bases from J, with 16 bases between. CDR3 length equals 13 residues. Per germline, CDR1 DFQATT and CDR2 SNEGSKA (reference sequence). CDR3: CSAPSGTRDEQYF. The CDR3 DNA follows: TGCAGTGCTCCGAGTGGGACGAGGGACGAGCAGTACTTC.

This clonotype was counted between two and nine times. V is TRBV11-2 and J is TRBJ1-2, with D uncertain. The V end lost 4 bases, the J end lost 4 bases, and 7 bases lay between the germline ends. Germline V gives CDR1 SGHAT, CDR2 FQNNGV. This CDR3 has 12 amino acids. The CDR3 sequence: CASSSRIYGYTF. CDR3 nucleotides: TGTGCCAGCAGCTCGCGTATCTATGGCTACACCTTC.